This T cell receptor beta chain came from a study of identical twins. TCRdb fed the 5' RACE reads into MiXCR, producing one record per CDR3 protein. The sample shows about 210,000 distinct CDR3 sequences, roughly 10% of them seen only once. The CDR3 spans 15 residues. J lost 1 base, V lost 1 base, and 2 bases had no gene match. Germline V gives CDR1 SGHAT, CDR2 FQNNGV. The receptor was derived from a woman under 30 in good health. Sequencing used memory (CD45RO+) T cells sorted from blood. The chain couples TRBV11-2 to TRBJ2-3, with 7 bases identical to TRBD2. CDR3 in DNA: TGTGCCAGCAGCTTAGGGACTAGTCGCACAGATACGCAGTATTTT. This sequence encodes CASSLGTSRTDTQYF.